The 6 T cell receptor beta chains below all came from one sample that was sequenced in a study of blood T cell repertoires in COVID-19. Sequencing was performed with immunoSEQ multiplex PCR; in TCRdb, only in-frame clones are kept and a portion is missing. The sample includes 100,000 or so clones, roughly 69% of them seen just once. The sequenced sample consisted of peripheral blood. The source of these receptors is an elderly man with acute or convalescent COVID-19.

The CDR3 bases are TGCGCCAGCAGCTTGACTGCTAGCGGGAGTTCGGAGACCCAGTACTTC. This translates into CASSLTASGSSETQYF. This sequence joins TRBV5-1 and TRBJ2-5; 10 nucleotides agree with TRBD2. Germline lookup yields CDR1 SGHRS and CDR2 YFSETQ. V gave up 1 base and J gave up 5 bases; unmatched junction bases: 8. The CDR3 extends over 16 amino acids.

This chain joins TRBV30 and TRBJ2-3; D possibly corresponds to TRBD1 (5 bases). CDR3 length: 13 amino acids. The V end lost 3 bases, the J end lost 9 bases, and 16 bases lay between the germline ends. The germline V gene has CDR1 GTSNPN and CDR2 SVGIG (reference sequence). The CDR3 coding sequence is TGTGCCTGGAGCTCCCGGACACCCTCAACGCAGTATTTT. Residues: CAWSSRTPSTQYF.

This sequence joins TRBV6-5 and TRBJ2-1; D unclear. Between the trimmed V and J ends, which lost 6 bases and 0 bases, there was a span of 12 bases. The germline CDR1 and CDR2 sequences are MNHEY and SVGAGI. The CDR3 extends over 15 amino acids. CDR3 sequence (DNA): TGTGCCAGCAGCCTCAGTGGTGGCTCCTACAATGAGCAGTTCTTC. Protein sequence: CASSLSGGSYNEQFF.

The table lists this clone with a count of one. The chain combines TRBV7-3 with TRBJ2-3; 8 nucleotides agree with TRBD1. The CDR3 has 14 residues. Germline CDR1 reads SGHTA; CDR2 reads FQGTGA. After removal of 4 bases from V and 6 bases from J, the junction contained 6 bases not matched to a gene. The CDR3 bases are TGTGCCAGCAGCTCCGGACAGGGTTCGGATACGCAGTATTTT. It codes for CASSSGQGSDTQYF.

This chain links TRBV14 with TRBJ1-2; D possibly corresponds to TRBD1 (6 bases). The CDR3 totals 13 residues. The germline gives CDR1 SGHDN, CDR2 FVKESK. V was shortened by 4 bases and J by 6 bases, with 12 bases between the two germline ends. Here the CDR3 reads CASSPRQADGYTF. CDR3 DNA sequence: TGTGCCAGCAGCCCCCGACAGGCAGATGGCTACACCTTC.

The sample holds a few counts of this clone. V and J are TRBV30 and TRBJ1-1, with no clear D. This CDR3 is 14 amino acids long. Trimming removed 2 bases at V and 4 bases at J, with 14 bases between. CDR1 is GTSNPN, CDR2 SVGIG, per germline (reference sequence). The CDR3 loop reads CAWSINQVPTEAFF. In DNA form, the CDR3 reads TGTGCCTGGAGTATCAATCAGGTTCCCACTGAAGCTTTCTTT.